These 23 T cell receptor beta chains share one sample of origin, sequenced in a study of T cells in Graves' hyperthyroidism and ophthalmopathy. The CDR3 regions of TCR beta were amplified from RNA transcripts. The TCR CDR3 was amplified in a first-round RT-PCR using the HTBI primer set. TCRdb reanalysed the multiplex PCR reads using MiXCR and keeps one entry per CDR3 protein. The sample has approximately 600,000 distinct CDR3 sequences, about 20% seen once. The sample taken for sequencing was blood. The receptors stem from a man under 40 with Graves' ophthalmopathy.

V and J are TRBV3-1 and TRBJ2-1, with 8 bases that match TRBD1. Germline lookup yields CDR1 LGHDT and CDR2 YNNKEL (reference sequence). This CDR3 contains 19 residues. V shed 4 bases and J 0 bases; nucleotides not matched to a gene: 14. The CDR3 loop reads CASSLGQGLSPFSYNEQFF. For the CDR3, the DNA is TGTGCCAGCAGCCTTGGACAGGGACTTTCCCCATTCTCCTACAATGAGCAGTTCTTC.

This clonotype was seen a few times. This sequence joins TRBV6-2 or TRBV6-3 and TRBJ2-2, with D possibly matching TRBD1 (5 bases). Germline loops: CDR1 MNHEY, CDR2 SVGEGT. Trimming pared 0 bases from V and 1 base from J, leaving 12 bases between. The CDR3 sequence is 17 residues long. The CDR3 DNA reads TGTGCCAGCAGTTACTCCCCAGATACAGGGAACACCGGGGAGCTGTTTTTT. This translates into CASSYSPDTGNTGELFF.

This clonotype was seen a few times. This chain connects TRBV4-1 to TRBJ2-1, with 9 bases lining up with TRBD2. The CDR3 consists of 16 residues. V shed 1 base, J shed 3 bases, and the junction held 4 bases outside the gene matches. Germline V gene data show CDR1 as MGHRA and CDR2 as YSYEKL. The CDR3: CASSQVGTSSYNEQFF. The DNA of the CDR3 is TGCGCCAGCAGCCAAGTTGGGACTAGCAGCTACAATGAGCAGTTCTTC.

The rearrangement uses TRBV6-1 and TRBJ1-5; 8 bases are a match to TRBD1. Germline V gene sequence: CDR1 MNHNS, CDR2 SASEGT. The CDR3 is 15 amino acids. Germline trimming cut 0 bases from V and 4 bases from J; bases unmatched to any gene: 2. CDR3 bases: TGTGCCAGCAGTGAAGCCAGGGGGCGTAATCAGCCCCAGCATTTT. Its translation is CASSEARGRNQPQHF.

In this sample, this clonotype turned up many times. The chain joins TRBV30 to TRBJ1-1; no clear D. The CDR3 is made up of 11 amino acids. With 4 bases removed from V and 4 bases from J, the gap between germline ends came to 7 bases. Per germline, CDR1 GTSNPN and CDR2 SVGIG (reference sequence). The CDR3 DNA is TGTGCCTGGATCGGGTCCACTGAAGCTTTCTTT. Its protein product is CAWIGSTEAFF.

This chain joins TRBV30 and TRBJ1-2; tentatively, D is TRBD1 (6 bases). Trimming took off 3 bases at V and 4 bases at J, with 21 bases between the two ends. This CDR3 is 16 amino acids long. CDR1 and CDR2 (germline): GTSNPN, SVGIG (reference sequence). DNA for the CDR3: TGTGCCTGGAGCAAATGGACAGCCCTAATTCCCTATGGCTACACCTTC. This gives the protein CAWSKWTALIPYGYTF.

This clonotype was seen a few times. The chain links TRBV7-3 to TRBJ2-3; TRBD2 matches at 10 bases. V lost 1 base and J lost 4; bases outside the gene matches: 8. This CDR3 has 17 amino acids. Germline assignment: CDR1 SGHTA and CDR2 FQGTGA. DNA of the CDR3: TGTGCCAGCAGCTTAAGTGGGCTAGCGGGAGTATCAGATACGCAGTATTTT. It yields the protein CASSLSGLAGVSDTQYF.

At least ten counts were recorded for this clonotype. The chain couples TRBV20-1 to TRBJ1-1, with D tentatively TRBD1 (6 bases). In germline, CDR1 is DFQATT, CDR2 SNEGSKA (reference sequence). The CDR3 extends over 14 amino acids. Between the trimmed V and J ends, which lost 5 bases and 0 bases, there was a span of 13 bases. The CDR3 DNA is TGCAGTGCTCCAGGGGACCTGATGAACACTGAAGCTTTCTTT. Encoded protein: CSAPGDLMNTEAFF.

The chain uses TRBV11-2 and TRBJ2-7; 11 bases fit TRBD2. The CDR3 loop spans 19 amino acids. Losses at the gene ends were 0 bases for V and 4 bases for J; bases not matched to a gene: 14. Germline values: CDR1 SGHAT, CDR2 FQNNGV. The CDR3, as DNA: TGTGCCAGCAGCTTAGATCGTCTAGCGGGAGGAAATAAAAAATACGAGCAGTACTTC. Its translation is CASSLDRLAGGNKKYEQYF.

The rearrangement links TRBV30 to TRBJ1-5; 10 bases map to TRBD1. Trimming at V came to 0 bases and at J to 8 bases, leaving 10 bases not matched to a gene. Per the germline V gene, CDR1 is GTSNPN and CDR2 is SVGIG (reference sequence). The CDR3 covers 16 residues. The CDR3 bases are TGTGCCTGGAGTGTAAAGGGACAGGGGCCGTTAAAGCCCCAGCATTTT. Amino acid sequence: CAWSVKGQGPLKPQHF.

V gene TRBV6-4 combines with J gene TRBJ1-1; a possible D gene is TRBD1 (6 bases). This CDR3 has 14 residues. V lost 7 bases and J lost 4, with 16 bases in between. From germline, CDR1 is MRHNA and CDR2 SNTAGT. CDR3 loop: CASTHGGASTEAFF. The CDR3 DNA reads as TGTGCCAGCACGCACGGGGGGGCGAGCACTGAAGCTTTCTTT.

This clonotype was recorded at least ten times. The chain carries TRBV28 and TRBJ2-7; 8 positions match TRBD2. The ends lost 8 bases at V and 0 bases at J; junction bases unmatched: 3. CDR1 and CDR2 (germline): MDHEN, SYDVKM. The CDR3 runs 13 residues. Written as DNA, the CDR3 is TGTGCCAGCCTAGGACTAGCCTCCTACGAGCAGTACTTC. Amino acid sequence: CASLGLASYEQYF.

This clonotype was counted at least ten times. The chain joins TRBV6-2 or TRBV6-3 to TRBJ2-7; D is perhaps TRBD1 (5 bases). The germline CDR1 and CDR2 sequences are MNHEY and SVGEGT. CDR3 length: 14 amino acids. V was shortened by 9 bases and J by 2 bases, with 17 bases between the two germline ends. The CDR3 loop is CASRMDQGAYEQYF. Written as DNA, the CDR3 is TGTGCCAGTCGCATGGACCAGGGCGCCTACGAGCAGTACTTC.

The V gene is TRBV6-5, the J gene TRBJ2-2; 9 nucleotides match TRBD1. Germline CDR1 is MNHEY and CDR2 is SVGAGI. Trimming removed 4 bases from V and 4 bases from J; junction bases left unmatched: 25. The CDR3 sequence is 22 residues long. The CDR3 nucleotides read TGTGCCAGCAGTTCTCGGACAGGGGTGTTCCACGTAAAGGCCGTGAGCACCGGGGAGCTGTTTTTT. Protein sequence: CASSSRTGVFHVKAVSTGELFF.

This clonotype was counted at least ten times. The chain has TRBV20-1 and TRBJ2-3; no reliable D call. This CDR3 is built from 17 residues. CDR1 is DFQATT and CDR2 is SNEGSKA in the germline V gene (reference sequence). V dropped 0 bases and J dropped 1 base, with 17 bases sitting between them. CDR3 DNA: TGCAGTGCTAGAGATCCTCGCCTCCCAGGTCGCACAGATACGCAGTATTTT. Residues: CSARDPRLPGRTDTQYF.

This chain connects TRBV20-1 to TRBJ1-6; D is possibly TRBD1 (5 bases). The CDR3 is 15 amino acids. Germline V gene sequence: CDR1 DFQATT, CDR2 SNEGSKA (reference sequence). The CDR3 reads CSGVQRGVHNSPLHF. The CDR3 DNA reads TGCAGCGGGGTACAACGGGGGGTTCATAATTCACCCCTCCACTTT.

The chain is built from TRBV2 and TRBJ1-2, with TRBD1 matching 8 bases. The CDR3 runs to 14 residues. CDR1 is SNHLY and CDR2 is FYNNEI in the germline V gene. V shed 5 bases and J 6 bases; nucleotides not matched to a gene: 8. Here the CDR3 DNA reads TGTGCCAGCAGTACGGACAGGGTTGTGGATGGCTACACCTTC. Amino acids: CASSTDRVVDGYTF.

This clonotype was seen ten or more times. The chain joins TRBV3-1 to TRBJ2-3; TRBD2 matches at 10 bases. The junction had 2 bases not matched to a gene; V was cut back by 0 bases and J by 5 bases. This CDR3 comprises 15 residues. Germline V gene data show CDR1 as LGHDT and CDR2 as YNNKEL (reference sequence). Here the CDR3 reads CASSQELAGVDTQYF. Here the CDR3 DNA reads TGTGCCAGCAGCCAAGAGCTAGCGGGAGTAGATACGCAGTATTTT.

The rearrangement uses TRBV27 and TRBJ1-5, with 9 nucleotides matching TRBD1. Germline V gives CDR1 MNHEY, CDR2 SMNVEV (reference sequence). V was clipped by 5 bases and J by 9 bases; unmatched bases: 17. The CDR3 covers 17 residues. CDR3 DNA sequence: TGTGCCAGCAGTGAATTACGGACAGGGGTGTCCATTTCGCCCCAGCATTTT. Protein product: CASSELRTGVSISPQHF.

This clonotype was counted many times. The V and J genes are TRBV7-9 and TRBJ1-5; TRBD1 is a possible D gene (5 bases). CDR3 length: 13 amino acids. Germline V gene data show CDR1 as SEHNR and CDR2 as FQNEAQ (reference sequence). The V end was cut by 7 bases, the J end by 7 bases, with 14 bases between. CDR3 DNA: TGTGCCAGCATCCTAGGGGCGGGGCAGCCCCAGCATTTT. It is translated as CASILGAGQPQHF.

This clonotype turned up a few times. The chain combines TRBV20-1 with TRBJ2-7; no firm D call. The CDR3 runs to 13 residues. Germline V lookup: CDR1 DFQATT, CDR2 SNEGSKA (reference sequence). The V gene lost 1 base and the J gene lost 3 bases, with 10 bases spanning the gap. CDR3: CSARGKENYEQYF. Written as DNA, the CDR3 is TGCAGTGCTAGAGGCAAGGAGAACTACGAGCAGTACTTC.

The chain recombines TRBV7-2 with TRBJ2-7; 12 bases fit TRBD2. Trimming took 3 bases from V and 2 from J; bases not matched to a gene: 5. The germline V gene has CDR1 SGHTA and CDR2 FQGNSA. This CDR3 has 16 residues. The CDR3 region has the DNA TGTGCCAGCAGCTTGGGGACTAGCGGGCCTACCTACGAGCAGTACTTC. This sequence encodes CASSLGTSGPTYEQYF.

As concerns this clonotype: A read error may account for a junction end that differs from germline. V and J are TRBV2 and TRBJ1-2; D remains unclear. The CDR3 is 13 amino acids. Germline-derived CDR1 and CDR2 are SNHLY and FYNNEI. Here the CDR3 reads CATSDLANYGYTF. CDR3 DNA: TGTGCCACCAGTGATTTGGCTAACTATGGCTACACCTTC.